Listed here is a single TCR beta chain. Its target is unknown. This record belongs to a study of T cell responses to AZD1222 COVID-19 vaccine. Study results and caveats: Spike was spanned by vaccine-associated CD4 TCRs, with dominance at 160-218 and 743-854. Repertoires were sampled only after the peak T cell response. Close to half of all spike-specific TCRs reportedly target regions of the variants that are unmutated. The donor group comprised mostly white British people and more females; the analysis possibly underestimated clonal diversity.

Germline lookup yields CDR1 SEHNR and CDR2 FQNEAQ (reference sequence). CDR3 size: 19 residues. V lost 5 bases to trimming and J lost 7 bases, with 30 bases between them. Measured with immunoSEQ multiplex PCR; TCRdb has only the in-frame clones, and not every one. The sample lists 80,000 to 90,000 clones; roughly nine tenths were seen once. The specimen comprised peripheral blood, sampled on day 0 of AZD1222 vaccination. The V gene is TRBV7-9, the J gene TRBJ1-5; D perhaps matches TRBD1 (5 bases). The TCR originated in an adult in good health. The CDR3, as DNA: TGTGCCAGCAGCGACTATCCGGGGGAAGGGGCCATAGGAGGGCAGCCCCAGCATTTT. It is translated as CASSDYPGEGAIGGQPQHF.